These 11 T cell receptor beta chains came from one sample sequenced in a study of graft-versus-host responses after intestinal transplantation. Here immunoSEQ multiplex PCR was the method, and the copy in TCRdb shows in-frame clones only, minus some. The sample gives roughly 90,000 clones, 75% to 95% of which show up once; roughly 5.5% is in the top ten. The antigens these receptors bind are not known. Source: unstimulated CD8+ T cells sorted from spleen or lymph node cells, taken before intestinal transplant. The receptors come from a human donor who received an intestinal transplant.

The genes are TRBV5-1 and TRBJ2-7; TRBD2 matches 8 bases. The V gene end was trimmed by 0 bases and the J gene end by 6 bases; junction bases not matched to a gene: 5. The CDR3 is 14 residues long. CDR1 and CDR2 (germline): SGHRS, YFSETQ. In DNA form, the CDR3 reads TGCGCCAGCAGCTTGGACGGGAGGGCCCCCGAGCAGTACTTC. The encoded protein is CASSLDGRAPEQYF. Looking up the rest from reference TRBV5-1 and TRBJ2-7 gives the full variable domain: KAGVTQTPRYLIKTRGQQVTLSCSPISGHRSVSWYQQTPGQGLQFLFEYFSETQRNKGNFPGRFSGRQFSNSRSEMNVSTLELGDSALYLCASSLDGRAPEQYFGPGTRLTVT.

The J gene is TRBJ1-1, the V gene TRBV27; a possible D gene is TRBD1 (6 bases). The CDR3 length is 14 residues. The ends were cut back, 0 bases at V and 3 bases at J, with 8 bases in the middle. Germline assignment: CDR1 MNHEY and CDR2 SMNVEV (reference sequence). CDR3 bases: TGTGCCAGCAGTTTATCACAGGGCTACACTGAAGCTTTCTTT. Its protein is CASSLSQGYTEAFF.

This chain joins TRBV28 and TRBJ2-7; 7 bases map to TRBD1. There are 10 residues in the CDR3. Germline lookup yields CDR1 MDHEN and CDR2 SYDVKM. CDR3 nucleotides: TGTGGGACAGGCGCCTACGAGCAGTACTTC. Protein product: CGTGAYEQYF.

The rearrangement links TRBV7-9 to TRBJ2-5, with TRBD1 matching 9 bases. The V gene end was trimmed by 2 bases and the J gene end by 4 bases; junction bases not matched to a gene: 5. Germline-derived CDR1 and CDR2 are SEHNR and FQNEAQ (reference sequence). CDR3 size: 15 residues. CDR3 residues: CASSLLGQGSETQYF. In DNA form, the CDR3 reads TGTGCCAGCAGCTTACTGGGACAGGGTTCAGAGACCCAGTACTTC.

The genes are TRBV6-5 and TRBJ1-3; 8 bases are a match to TRBD1. Germline CDR1 is MNHEY and CDR2 is SVGAGI. The CDR3 length is 15 residues. After removal of 0 bases from V and 3 bases from J, the junction contained 1 base not matched to a gene. The CDR3: CASSYSTGVGNTIYF. The DNA for the CDR3 is TGTGCCAGCAGTTACTCGACAGGGGTTGGAAACACCATATATTTT.

The CDR3 loop is CASSFSPRPRSYNEQFF. CDR3 coding DNA: TGTGCCAGCAGCTTTTCGCCTAGGCCGCGCTCCTACAATGAGCAGTTCTTC. The V gene is TRBV7-9, the J gene TRBJ2-1, with D unclear. V lost 3 bases, J lost 0 bases, and 15 bases lay in between. Per the germline V gene, CDR1 is SEHNR and CDR2 is FQNEAQ (reference sequence). The CDR3 length is 17 residues.

The chain links TRBV6-1 to TRBJ2-1; no clear D. Trimming shortened V by 1 base and J by 14 bases, and 21 bases separated the two germline ends. Germline V lookup: CDR1 MNHNS, CDR2 SASEGT. This CDR3 region has 15 residues. CDR3 amino acids: CASSEDRAYPPCEFF. The CDR3 DNA reads as TGTGCCAGCAGTGAAGATCGCGCGTATCCGCCGTGTGAGTTCTTC.

The chain carries TRBV9 and TRBJ1-5; D is unclear. The CDR3 contains 13 residues. V lost 0 bases and J lost 7, with 8 bases in between. Germline V CDR1 and CDR2: SGDLS, YYNGEE. The CDR3 DNA follows: TGTGCCAGCAGCGTAGCAGGCGGGCAGCCCCAGCATTTT. The encoded protein is CASSVAGGQPQHF.

This rearrangement joins TRBV9 to TRBJ1-4; the match to TRBD1 covers 8 bases. From germline, CDR1 is SGDLS and CDR2 YYNGEE. The CDR3 runs to 15 residues. The V gene end was trimmed by 2 bases and the J gene end by 3 bases; junction bases not matched to a gene: 3. Here the CDR3 reads CASSVTGVANEKLFF. In DNA form, the CDR3 reads TGTGCCAGCAGCGTGACAGGGGTTGCTAATGAAAAACTGTTTTTT.

The chain employs TRBV28 and TRBJ1-6; D is perhaps TRBD1 (5 bases). Per the germline V gene, CDR1 is MDHEN and CDR2 is SYDVKM. This CDR3 region has 15 residues. Trimming took off 7 bases at V and 11 bases at J, with 21 bases between the two ends. This chain's CDR3 is CASNPQRLGGAPLHF. The CDR3 coding sequence is TGTGCCAGCAATCCACAGCGATTGGGGGGGGCACCCCTCCACTTT.

The chain joins TRBV7-6 to TRBJ2-7; 11 nucleotides line up with TRBD2. The V gene's germline CDR1 is SGHVS and CDR2 FNYEAQ. The ends lost 1 base at V and 4 bases at J; junction bases unmatched: 3. The CDR3 has 15 amino acids. The CDR3 here is CASSLELAGAYEQYF. CDR3 DNA sequence: TGTGCCAGCAGCTTAGAACTAGCGGGAGCTTACGAGCAGTACTTC. Full variable domain (rest looked up from reference TRBV7-6 and TRBJ2-7): GAGVSQSPRYKVTKRGQDVALRCDPISGHVSLYWYRQALGQGPEFLTYFNYEAQQDKSGLPNDRFSAERPEGSISTLTIQRTEQRDSAMYRCASSLELAGAYEQYFGPGTRLTVT.